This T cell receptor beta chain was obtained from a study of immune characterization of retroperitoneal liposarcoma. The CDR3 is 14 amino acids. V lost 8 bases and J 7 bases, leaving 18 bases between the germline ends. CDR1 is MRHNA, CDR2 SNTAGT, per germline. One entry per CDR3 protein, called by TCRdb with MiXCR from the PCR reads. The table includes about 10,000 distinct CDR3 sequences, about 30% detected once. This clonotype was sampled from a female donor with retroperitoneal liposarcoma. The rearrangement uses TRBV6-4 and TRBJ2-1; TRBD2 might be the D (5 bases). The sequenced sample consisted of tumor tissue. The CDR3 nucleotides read TGTGCCAGCCGGAGAGAGGCGGGTGGGAATGAGCAGTTCTTC. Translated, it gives CASRREAGGNEQFF.